A single sample gave rise to the 6 T cell receptor beta chains below, sequenced in a study of vaccination effects on CD4 cells after COVID-19. Scientists isolated CD4+ T cells after a roughly nine-day culture period ended. It was two doses of either the BNT162b2 or mRNA-1273 vaccine that participants received. No antigen has been identified for these receptors. Method: immunoSEQ multiplex PCR; TCRdb's copy keeps in-frame clones and lacks some. The profile shows tens of thousands of clones, roughly 75% of them singletons. The sample here was CD4+ T cells from PBMCs cultured without peptide, taken after COVID-19 vaccination. The receptors were sampled from a human donor who received a COVID-19 vaccine.

The table lists this clone with a count of one. The chain recombines TRBV19 with TRBJ2-2; 9 nucleotides line up with TRBD2. Per the germline V gene, CDR1 is LNHDA and CDR2 is SQIVND (reference sequence). This CDR3 region has 17 residues. V lost 3 bases to trimming and J lost 2 bases; unmatched junction nucleotides: 7. The CDR3 coding sequence is TGTGCCAGTAGTATTGGGGCTAGCGGGGCCAACACCGGGGAGCTGTTTTTT. As protein: CASSIGASGANTGELFF.

This clone appeared once. V and J are TRBV6-5 and TRBJ1-2, with 7 bases identical to TRBD1. This CDR3 contains 15 residues. J lost 2 bases, V lost 4 bases, and 7 bases had no gene match. Germline V CDR1 and CDR2: MNHEY, SVGAGI. The CDR3 protein is CASSFLGGGNYGYTF. CDR3 nucleotides: TGTGCCAGCAGTTTTCTAGGGGGCGGCAACTATGGCTACACCTTC.

J is TRBJ2-5 and V is TRBV18, with D maybe TRBD1 (5 bases). This CDR3 has 13 residues. Germline lookup yields CDR1 KGHSH and CDR2 LQKENI. V lost 3 bases to trimming and J lost 5 bases, with 10 bases between them. The CDR3 spells CASSPRERETQYF. In nucleotides, the CDR3 is TGTGCCAGCTCACCCAGGGAACGCGAGACCCAGTACTTC.

The chain employs TRBV7-2 and TRBJ2-2, with 12 bases lining up with TRBD2. CDR3 length: 16 residues. The germline V gene encodes CDR1 SGHTA and CDR2 FQGNSA. V lost 4 bases, J lost 4 bases, and 4 bases stayed unmatched. CDR3: CASSSSGGGITGELFF. Written as DNA, the CDR3 is TGTGCCAGCAGCTCTAGCGGGGGGGGGATCACCGGGGAGCTGTTTTTT.

The chain combines TRBV5-1 with TRBJ2-2, with D possibly matching TRBD1 (6 bases). CDR3 length: 16 amino acids. Between the trimmed V and J ends, which lost 0 bases and 3 bases, there was a span of 12 bases. Germline assignment: CDR1 SGHRS and CDR2 YFSETQ. CDR3 sequence (DNA): TGCGCCAGCAGCTTGGATGGGGGCGCGTACACCGGGGAGCTGTTTTTT. Encoded protein: CASSLDGGAYTGELFF.

The V and J genes are TRBV12-5 and TRBJ1-5; 7 bases agree with TRBD1. Germline-derived CDR1 and CDR2 are LGHNT and FRNRAP. The junction had 6 bases not matched to a gene; V was cut back by 1 base and J by 3 bases. The CDR3 consists of 16 residues. CDR3 DNA: TGTGCTAGTGGTTTGGGCGTCGGACAGGCCAATCAGCCCCAGCATTTT. Translated: CASGLGVGQANQPQHF. The full variable domain, rest sourced from reference TRBV12-5 and TRBJ1-5, is DARVTQTPRHKVTEMGQEVTMRCQPILGHNTVFWYRQTMMQGLELLAYFRNRAPLDDSGMPKDRFSAEMPDATLATLKIQPSEPRDSAVYFCASGLGVGQANQPQHFGDGTRLSIL.